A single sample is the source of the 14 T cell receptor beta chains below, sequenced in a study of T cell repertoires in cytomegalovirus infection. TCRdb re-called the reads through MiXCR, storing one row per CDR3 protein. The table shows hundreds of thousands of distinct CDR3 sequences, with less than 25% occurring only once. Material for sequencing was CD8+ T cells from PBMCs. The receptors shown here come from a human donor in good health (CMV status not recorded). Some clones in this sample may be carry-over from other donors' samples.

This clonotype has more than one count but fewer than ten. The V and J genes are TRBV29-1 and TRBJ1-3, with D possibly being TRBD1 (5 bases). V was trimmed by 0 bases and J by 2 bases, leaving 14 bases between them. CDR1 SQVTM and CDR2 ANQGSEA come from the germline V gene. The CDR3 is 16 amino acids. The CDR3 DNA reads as TGCAGCGTTGAAGATCGGGCCCGGGGCCCTGGAAACACCATATATTTT. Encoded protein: CSVEDRARGPGNTIYF.

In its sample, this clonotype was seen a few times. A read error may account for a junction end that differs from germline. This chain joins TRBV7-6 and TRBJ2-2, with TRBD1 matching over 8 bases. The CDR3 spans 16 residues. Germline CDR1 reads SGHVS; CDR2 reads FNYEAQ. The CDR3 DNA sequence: TGTGCTAGCAGCCACCCCCCGGGACAGGTTCCCGGGGAGCTGTTTTTT. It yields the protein CASSHPPGQVPGELFF.

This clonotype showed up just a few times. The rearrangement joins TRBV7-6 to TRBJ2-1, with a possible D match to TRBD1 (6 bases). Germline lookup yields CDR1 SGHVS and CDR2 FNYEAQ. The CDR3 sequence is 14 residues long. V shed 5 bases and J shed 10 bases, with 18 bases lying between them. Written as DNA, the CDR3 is TGTGCCAGCAGCCTGGACAGTCGAGTAGGAGAGCAGTTCTTC. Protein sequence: CASSLDSRVGEQFF. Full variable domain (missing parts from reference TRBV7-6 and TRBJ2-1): GAGVSQSPRYKVTKRGQDVALRCDPISGHVSLYWYRQALGQGPEFLTYFNYEAQQDKSGLPNDRFSAERPEGSISTLTIQRTEQRDSAMYRCASSLDSRVGEQFFGPGTRLTVL.

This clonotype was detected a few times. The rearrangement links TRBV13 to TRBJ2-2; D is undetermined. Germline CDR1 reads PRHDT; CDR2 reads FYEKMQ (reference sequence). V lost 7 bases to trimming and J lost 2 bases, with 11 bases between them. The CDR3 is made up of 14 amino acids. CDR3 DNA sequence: TGTGCCAGCACCGAAGGCCCTAACACCGGGGAGCTGTTTTTT. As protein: CASTEGPNTGELFF.

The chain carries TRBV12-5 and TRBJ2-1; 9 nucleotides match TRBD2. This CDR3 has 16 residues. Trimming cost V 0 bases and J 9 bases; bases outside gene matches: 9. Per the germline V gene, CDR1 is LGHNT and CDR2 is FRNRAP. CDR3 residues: CASGLVMERGVGEQFF. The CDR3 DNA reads TGTGCTAGTGGTTTGGTAATGGAGCGGGGGGTAGGTGAGCAGTTCTTC.

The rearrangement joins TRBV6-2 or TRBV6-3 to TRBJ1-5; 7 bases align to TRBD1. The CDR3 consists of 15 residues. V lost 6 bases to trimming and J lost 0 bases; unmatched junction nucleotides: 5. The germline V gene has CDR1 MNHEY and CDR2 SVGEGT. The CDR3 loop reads CASRDRVPSNQPQHF. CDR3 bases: TGTGCCAGCAGAGACAGGGTTCCTAGCAATCAGCCCCAGCATTTT.

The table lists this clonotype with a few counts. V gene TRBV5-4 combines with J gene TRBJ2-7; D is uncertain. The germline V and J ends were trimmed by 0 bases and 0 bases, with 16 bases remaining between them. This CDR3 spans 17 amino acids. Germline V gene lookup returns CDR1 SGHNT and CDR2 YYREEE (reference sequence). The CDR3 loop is CASSLEGLPSSSYEQYF. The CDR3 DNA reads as TGTGCCAGCAGCTTGGAGGGTCTTCCTTCAAGCTCCTACGAGCAGTACTTC.

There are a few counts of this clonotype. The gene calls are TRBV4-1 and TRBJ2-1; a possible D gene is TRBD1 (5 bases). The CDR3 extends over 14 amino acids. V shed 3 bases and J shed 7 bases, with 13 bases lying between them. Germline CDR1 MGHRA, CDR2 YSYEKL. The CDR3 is CASSQGPVGNEQFF. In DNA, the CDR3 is TGCGCCAGCAGCCAGGGGCCGGTGGGGAATGAGCAGTTCTTC.

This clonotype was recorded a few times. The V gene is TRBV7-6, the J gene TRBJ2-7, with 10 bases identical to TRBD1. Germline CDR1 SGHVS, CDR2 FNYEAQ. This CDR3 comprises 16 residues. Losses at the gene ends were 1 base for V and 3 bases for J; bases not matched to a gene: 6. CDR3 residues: CASSLERTGGNYEQYF. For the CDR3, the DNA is TGTGCCAGCAGCTTAGAGAGGACAGGGGGTAACTACGAGCAGTACTTC.

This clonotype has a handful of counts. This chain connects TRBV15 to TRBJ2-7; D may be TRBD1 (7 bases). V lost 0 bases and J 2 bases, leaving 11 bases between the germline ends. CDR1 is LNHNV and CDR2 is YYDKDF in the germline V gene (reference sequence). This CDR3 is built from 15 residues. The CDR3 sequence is CATSRDRGVPYEQYF. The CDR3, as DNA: TGTGCCACCAGCAGAGACAGGGGGGTCCCCTACGAGCAGTACTTC.

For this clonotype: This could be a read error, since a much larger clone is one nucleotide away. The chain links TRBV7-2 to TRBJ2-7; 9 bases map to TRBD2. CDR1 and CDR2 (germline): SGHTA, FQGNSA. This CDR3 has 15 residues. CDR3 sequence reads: CANSALAGSSYEQYF. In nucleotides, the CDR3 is TGTGCCAACAGCGCCCTAGCGGGGAGCTCCTACGAGCAGTACTTC.

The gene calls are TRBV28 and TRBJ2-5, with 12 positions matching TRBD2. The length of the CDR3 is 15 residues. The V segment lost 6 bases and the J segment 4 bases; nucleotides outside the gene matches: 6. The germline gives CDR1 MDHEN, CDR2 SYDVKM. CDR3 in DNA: TGTGCCAGCAGACAACTAGCGGGGGGCCTAGAGACCCAGTACTTC. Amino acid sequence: CASRQLAGGLETQYF.

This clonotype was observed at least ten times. The CDR3 protein is CASRPGQEYQETQYF. CDR3 DNA: TGTGCCAGCAGACCCGGACAGGAGTACCAAGAGACCCAGTACTTC. This sequence joins TRBV6-1 and TRBJ2-5, with 7 bases matching TRBD1. The CDR3 length is 15 residues. Trimming took 6 bases from V and 0 from J; bases not matched to a gene: 7. CDR1 is MNHNS and CDR2 is SASEGT in the germline V gene.

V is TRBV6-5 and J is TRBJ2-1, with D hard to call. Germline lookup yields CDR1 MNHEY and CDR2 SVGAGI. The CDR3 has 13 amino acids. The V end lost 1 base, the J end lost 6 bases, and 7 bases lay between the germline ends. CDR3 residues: CASSYFQSNEQFF. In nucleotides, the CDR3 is TGTGCCAGCAGTTACTTTCAGAGCAATGAGCAGTTCTTC.